Listed here are 20 T cell receptor beta chains from one sample, sequenced in a study of Tregs in tolerant kidney transplant recipients. Here immunoSEQ multiplex PCR was the method, and the copy in TCRdb shows in-frame clones only, minus some. The sample yields approximately 260,000 clones, about 86% seen once. Source material: CD4+ T cells from blood. All receptors come from a human donor in good health.

Note on this clone: Different DNA sequences within this sample yield the same CDR3. The chain is built from TRBV5-1 and TRBJ2-1; 10 bases line up with TRBD1. Looked up from germline, CDR1 is SGHRS and CDR2 is YFSETQ. The junction had 5 bases not matched to a gene; V was cut back by 1 base and J by 7 bases. The CDR3 contains 15 residues. CDR3 nucleotide sequence: TGCGCCAGCAGCTTGTCCTGGACAGGGGGAAATGAGCAGTTCTTC. Its protein is CASSLSWTGGNEQFF.

The chain uses TRBV2 and TRBJ1-1, with D uncertain. Germline V gene lookup returns CDR1 SNHLY and CDR2 FYNNEI. Trimming removed 8 bases at V and 8 bases at J, with 18 bases between. This CDR3 has 13 residues. The CDR3 is CASRRLRVPEAFF. The CDR3, as DNA: TGTGCCAGCCGGAGGCTAAGGGTTCCGGAAGCTTTCTTT.

The chain recombines TRBV10-1 with TRBJ2-7, with 9 positions matching TRBD1. CDR1 WNHNN and CDR2 SYGVQD come from the germline V gene (reference sequence). This CDR3 has 15 residues. Trimming cost V 2 bases and J 4 bases; bases outside gene matches: 6. CDR3 DNA sequence: TGCGCCAGCAGTGAGAGGGGACAGGGAGGTTACGAGCAGTACTTC. Translating it yields CASSERGQGGYEQYF.

The chain recombines TRBV9 with TRBJ1-3; 9 nucleotides match TRBD1. The CDR3 has 16 residues. CDR1 SGDLS and CDR2 YYNGEE come from the germline V gene. Trimming took 4 bases from V and 3 from J; bases not matched to a gene: 8. CDR3 sequence reads: CASSRTGTGLGNTIYF. The CDR3 bases are TGTGCCAGCAGCAGAACCGGGACAGGGCTTGGAAACACCATATATTTT.

The rearrangement links TRBV5-1 to TRBJ2-1; TRBD2 matches 9 bases. This CDR3 has 13 residues. The J segment lost 13 bases and the V segment lost 2 bases, leaving 7 bases of the junction unmatched. The V gene's germline CDR1 is SGHRS and CDR2 YFSETQ. The CDR3 DNA follows: TGCGCCAGCAGCTTCGACCCTAGCGGGACACAGTTCTTC. It translates to CASSFDPSGTQFF.

The V and J genes are TRBV10-3 and TRBJ2-7; 9 bases line up with TRBD2. The CDR3 contains 15 residues. V lost 4 bases to trimming and J lost 6 bases; unmatched junction nucleotides: 10. In germline, CDR1 is ENHRY, CDR2 SYGVKD. This chain's CDR3 is CAISARGGDGGEQYF. In DNA form, the CDR3 reads TGTGCCATCAGTGCCCGCGGGGGGGATGGGGGCGAGCAGTACTTC.

The genes are TRBV6-5 and TRBJ2-1, with a possible D match to TRBD2 (6 bases). With 6 bases removed from V and 0 bases from J, the gap between germline ends came to 12 bases. This CDR3 contains 15 residues. CDR1 is MNHEY and CDR2 is SVGAGI in the germline V gene. CDR3 sequence (DNA): TGTGCCAGCAGCCGGGTCGGGGGCTCCTACAATGAGCAGTTCTTC. It translates to CASSRVGGSYNEQFF.

This chain uses TRBV18 with TRBJ1-2, with TRBD1 matching over 7 bases. Germline loops: CDR1 KGHSH, CDR2 LQKENI. The CDR3 runs 14 residues. The trim removed 3 bases at V and 14 bases at J, leaving 15 bases unmatched. The CDR3 protein is CASSPGQRRAADTF. The CDR3 DNA is TGTGCCAGCTCACCGGGACAGAGGAGGGCGGCTGATACCTTC.

This chain connects TRBV28 to TRBJ2-5; D uncertain. The tail of the sequence fits TRBJ2-7 better, so the J call may be wrong. Germline CDR1 and CDR2: MDHEN and SYDVKM. The length of the CDR3 is 9 residues. The CDR3: CASGYEQYF. The CDR3 bases are TGTGCCAGCGGGTACGAGCAGTACTTC.

The chain has TRBV13 and TRBJ2-5; TRBD2 matches at 11 bases. The CDR3 loop spans 17 amino acids. Germline V gene lookup returns CDR1 PRHDT and CDR2 FYEKMQ (reference sequence). J lost 2 bases, V lost 5 bases, and 10 bases had no gene match. The CDR3 loop reads CASSPGLADWGQETQYF. The CDR3 nucleotides read TGTGCCAGCAGCCCGGGACTAGCGGATTGGGGGCAAGAGACCCAGTACTTC.

This clone showed up just once. This sequence joins TRBV19 and TRBJ1-5; D gene unclear. Trimming took 5 bases from V and 2 from J, leaving 7 bases between them. This CDR3 spans 13 amino acids. Germline loops: CDR1 LNHDA, CDR2 SQIVND (reference sequence). CDR3 sequence: CASSLGRNQPQHF. CDR3 nucleotide sequence: TGTGCCAGTAGTTTGGGTCGCAATCAGCCCCAGCATTTT.

The chain joins TRBV19 to TRBJ2-7; D is uncertain. The V gene lost 1 base and the J gene lost 2 bases, with 9 bases spanning the gap. Germline values: CDR1 LNHDA, CDR2 SQIVND (reference sequence). The CDR3 contains 14 residues. CDR3 protein: CASSIAGMAYEQYF. CDR3 DNA: TGTGCCAGTAGTATAGCGGGTATGGCCTACGAGCAGTACTTC.

This chain links TRBV7-2 with TRBJ2-3; D remains unclear. The length of the CDR3 is 14 residues. Germline-derived CDR1 and CDR2 are SGHTA and FQGNSA. The V end lost 1 base, the J end lost 0 bases, and 5 bases lay between the germline ends. The CDR3 spells CASSLGSSTDTQYF. In DNA, the CDR3 is TGTGCCAGCAGCTTAGGGAGTAGCACAGATACGCAGTATTTT.

This clone occurred a few times. This chain uses TRBV19 with TRBJ1-4; D is perhaps TRBD1 (6 bases). Germline loops: CDR1 LNHDA, CDR2 SQIVND (reference sequence). V lost 9 bases and J lost 6, with 11 bases in between. The CDR3 has 12 residues. The CDR3 reads CASQGRDEKLFF. Here the CDR3 DNA reads TGTGCCAGCCAGGGGCGTGATGAAAAACTGTTTTTT.

The chain carries TRBV2 and TRBJ1-2; D gene uncertain. The V gene's germline CDR1 is SNHLY and CDR2 FYNNEI. Trimming took off 11 bases at V and 8 bases at J, with 21 bases between the two ends. CDR3 size: 13 residues. In DNA form, the CDR3 reads TGTGCCGCAGCTGTCGACACAATATACGGCTACACCTTC. It yields the protein CAAAVDTIYGYTF.

This clone was detected ten times or more. This chain uses TRBV19 with TRBJ1-3; D remains unclear. Germline V CDR1 and CDR2: LNHDA, SQIVND (reference sequence). The CDR3 runs to 14 residues. Trimming took 6 bases from V and 1 from J, leaving 10 bases between them. CDR3 nucleotides: TGTGCCAGTAGACTAGGCGGATCTGGAAACACCATATATTTT. Translation gives CASRLGGSGNTIYF.

The J gene is TRBJ1-6, the V gene TRBV18; D is ambiguous. In germline, CDR1 is KGHSH, CDR2 LQKENI. V dropped 3 bases and J dropped 6 bases, with 6 bases sitting between them. CDR3 length: 13 amino acids. The CDR3: CASSPAFNSPLHF. The CDR3 region has the DNA TGTGCCAGCTCACCGGCGTTTAATTCACCCCTCCACTTT. Filled out from reference TRBV18 and TRBJ1-6, the complete variable domain reads NAGVMQNPRHLVRRRGQEARLRCSPMKGHSHVYWYRQLPEEGLKFMVYLQKENIIDESGMPKERFSAEFPKEGPSILRIQQVVRGDSAAYFCASSPAFNSPLHFGNGTRLTVT.

This clone was counted once. The rearrangement uses TRBV9 and TRBJ2-7; 7 bases match TRBD1. J was trimmed by 0 bases and V by 0 bases; bases with no gene match: 9. From germline, CDR1 is SGDLS and CDR2 YYNGEE. This CDR3 is 17 amino acids long. The chain's CDR3 is CASSVAVQGRISYEQYF. The CDR3, as DNA: TGTGCCAGCAGCGTAGCGGTACAGGGGCGGATCTCCTACGAGCAGTACTTC. The whole variable domain, filled in from reference TRBV9 and TRBJ2-7, reads DSGVTQTPKHLITATGQRVTLRCSPRSGDLSVYWYQQSLDQGLQFLIQYYNGEERAKGNILERFSAQQFPDLHSELNLSSLELGDSALYFCASSVAVQGRISYEQYFGPGTRLTVT.

This clone was counted a single time. V gene TRBV27 combines with J gene TRBJ2-1; 10 bases fit TRBD2. After removal of 5 bases from V and 4 bases from J, the junction contained 5 bases not matched to a gene. The germline V gene has CDR1 MNHEY and CDR2 SMNVEV (reference sequence). This CDR3 spans 15 amino acids. DNA of the CDR3: TGTGCCAGCAGTCGAGCGGGAGGGCGATACAATGAGCAGTTCTTC. It translates to CASSRAGGRYNEQFF.

J is TRBJ2-5 and V is TRBV10-1; TRBD2 aligns across 8 bases. The end of the DNA aligns better with TRBJ2-7, so the J call may be wrong. This CDR3 has 14 amino acids. CDR1 and CDR2 (germline): WNHNN, SYGVQD (reference sequence). CDR3 loop: CASSSGLGLYEQYF. The CDR3 region has the DNA TGCGCCAGCAGTTCGGGACTAGGGCTCTACGAGCAGTACTTC.